Given below is one T cell receptor beta chain in context. In germline, CDR1 is SGHRS, CDR2 YFSETQ. The CDR3 extends over 14 amino acids. Trimming pared 0 bases from V and 5 bases from J, leaving 12 bases between. Generated by immunoSEQ multiplex PCR, the TCRdb table keeps only in-frame clones and is missing some. The sample consists of tens of thousands of clones, about 86% of them appearing once. The sample belongs to a study of blood T cell repertoires in COVID-19. The sequence was obtained from a man aged 80 or over with active COVID-19. The V call is TRBV5-1, the J call TRBJ2-7, with D possibly matching TRBD1 (5 bases). Material for sequencing was peripheral blood. CDR3 sequence (DNA): TGCGCCAGCAGCTTGGGTGCCAGGGTGGACGAGCAGTACTTC. Its protein is CASSLGARVDEQYF.